This is a list of T cell receptor beta chains from one sample in a study of T cells in Graves' hyperthyroidism and ophthalmopathy. TCRdb used MiXCR to reprocess the multiplex PCR reads, holding one entry per CDR3 protein. The table shows about 840,000 distinct CDR3 sequences, with approximately 40% occurring only once. The sequenced sample was blood. These receptors were taken from a man in his late teens or twenties with Graves' hyperthyroidism. Both conserved end residues are part of each CDR3. A D gene is named only where the DNA matches it firmly. Some rows have no size entry. The others give once, few or many, or a class for an expanded clone.

d_gene	abundance	v_gene	j_gene	CDR3nt	CDR3aa
.	many	TRBV2	TRBJ2-2	TGTGCCAGCCAGGACAGATCGAACACCGGGGAGCTGTTTTTT	CASQDRSNTGELFF
.	.	TRBV4-1	TRBJ1-6	TGCGCCAGCAGCCAAGGGTTAGGTAGAAGTGATTCACCCCTCCACTTT	CASSQGLGRSDSPLHF
.	.	TRBV20-1	TRBJ2-7	TGCAGTGCTAGGGGACGGGTAAACCTGAACGAGCAGTACTTC	CSARGRVNLNEQYF
.	.	TRBV12-3/TRBV12-4	TRBJ1-1	TGTACCAGCATGGAACTGACCGTTGGGAACACTGAAGCTTTCTTT	CTSMELTVGNTEAFF
.	.	TRBV10-3	TRBJ2-7	TGTGCCATCGCCGCGACAGGAGCCTACGAGCAGTACTTC	CAIAATGAYEQYF
TRBD1	.	TRBV19	TRBJ2-5	TGTGCCAGTAGTATCGGGACAGGGGTACAAGAGACCCAGTACTTC	CASSIGTGVQETQYF
.	many	TRBV24-1	TRBJ1-5	TGTGCCACCAGTGAAGGGGGTTCCAGCAATCAGCCCCAGCATTTT	CATSEGGSSNQPQHF
.	many	TRBV7-3	TRBJ1-1	TGTGCCAGCAGCCTCACAATGGGCACTGAAGCTTTCTTT	CASSLTMGTEAFF
.	.	TRBV2	TRBJ2-7	TGTGCCAGCAGTGTAGGGGCTAGGACCTACGAGCAGTACTTC	CASSVGARTYEQYF
.	few	TRBV20-1	TRBJ2-2	TGCAGTGCGAGAGGGGTGGCAGGCACCGGGGAGCTGTTTTTT	CSARGVAGTGELFF
TRBD1	few	TRBV5-1	TRBJ2-2	TGCGCCAGCAGTACGACAGGGTCGGACACCGGGGAGCTGTTTTTT	CASSTTGSDTGELFF
TRBD1	.	TRBV7-2	TRBJ2-5	TGTGCCAGCAGCTCTAACAGGGGGCTTGGTTTGGAGACCCAGTACTTC	CASSSNRGLGLETQYF
.	many	TRBV2	TRBJ1-1	TGTGCCAGCAGAGATATCGACAGGAACACTGAAGCTTTCTTT	CASRDIDRNTEAFF
TRBD1	.	TRBV14	TRBJ2-7	TGTGCCAGCAGCCTTTGGACAGGGGTCGAGCAGTACTTC	CASSLWTGVEQYF
.	.	TRBV7-8	TRBJ2-2	TGTGCCAGCAGCTTCGTTTCCGACACCGGGGAGCTGTTTTTT	CASSFVSDTGELFF
.	.	TRBV2	TRBJ2-5	TGTGCCAGCAGCCAAGAGGCAGAGACCCAGTACTTC	CASSQEAETQYF
.	many	TRBV2	TRBJ2-6	TGTGCCAGCAGGCCCGCGGGGGCCAACGTCCTGACTTTC	CASRPAGANVLTF
TRBD1	many	TRBV29-1	TRBJ1-2	TGCAGCGTTGCCCCTCCTGACAGGGAAGGCTACACCTTC	CSVAPPDREGYTF